This T cell receptor beta chain is drawn from a study of blood T cell repertoires in COVID-19. Across the whole study: Collection of acute and convalescent COVID-19 samples took place in the United States, Italy and Spain. The analysed material was cDNA or gDNA that came from T cells, B-cell-depleted T cells, or PBMCs.

The table came from immunoSEQ multiplex PCR; TCRdb's copy has only in-frame clones and leaves some out. The sample has about 140,000 clones; approximately 86% are singletons. This CDR3 contains 15 residues. Germline loops: CDR1 SNHLY, CDR2 FYNNEI. Germline trimming cut 3 bases from V and 0 bases from J; bases unmatched to any gene: 1. The chain links TRBV2 to TRBJ2-5, with 10 bases aligning to TRBD1. Sequencing was carried out using peripheral blood. This TCR derives from a woman in her sixties or seventies with acute or convalescent COVID-19. The CDR3 nucleotides read TGTGCCAGCAGTGAGGACAGGGGGTACCAAGAGACCCAGTACTTC. Its protein is CASSEDRGYQETQYF.